The rows below give T cell receptor beta chains drawn from one sample of a study of neurological immune-mediated disorders. MiXCR, applied by TCRdb to the 5' RACE reads, yields one record per CDR3 protein. The data contain 75,000 to 95,000 distinct CDR3 sequences, over 15% of them seen just once; the ten biggest clones take up less than 20%. Sequencing was carried out using PBMCs. These receptors were collected from a woman in her thirties or forties in good health. CDR3s include the opening cysteine and the closing phenylalanine or tryptophan.

>TRBV6-1|TRBJ1-2
CASGSLQEAMGYTF
>TRBV28|TRBJ2-3
CASSLLWDRRGADTQYF
>TRBV5-1|TRBJ2-7
CASSLAQGYEQYF
>TRBV5-1|TRBJ1-6
CASSLPRTGAEHSPLHF
>TRBV5-5|TRBJ2-1
CASSRRDRGSYEQFF
>TRBV29-1|TRBJ2-1
CSVDKGASNEQFF
>TRBV3-1|TRBJ2-1
CASSRLAGGLYNEQFF
>TRBV3-1|TRBJ1-1
CASSHGSKAPDTEAFF
>TRBV12-3/TRBV12-4|TRBJ2-7
CASSLRRIQDEQYF
>TRBV5-1|TRBJ2-1
CASSLASGRNEQFF
>TRBV12-3/TRBV12-4|TRBJ2-5
CASTQSRGAQYF
>TRBV3-1|TRBJ1-1
CASSPRDRNTEAFF
>TRBV5-1|TRBJ2-6
CASSPTGSSGANVLTF
>TRBV20-1|TRBJ2-3
CSARAWVDTQYF
>TRBV2|TRBJ1-2
CASSEPSAGYGYTF
>TRBV12-3/TRBV12-4|TRBJ2-3
CASSFIGDTQYF
>TRBV6-2/TRBV6-3|TRBJ2-3
CASSYSVAGGSTDTQYF
>TRBV5-1|TRBJ2-3
CASSWTSGGAGDTQYF
>TRBV6-4|TRBJ2-2
CVSTPDRNTGELFF
>TRBV20-1|TRBJ1-1
CSARSAGSWTEAFF
>TRBV9|TRBJ1-6
CASSVNPQGSPLHF
>TRBV6-2/TRBV6-3|TRBJ2-1
CASRGGLSAEQFF
>TRBV29-1|TRBJ1-1
CSVDEARKLNTEAFF
>TRBV6-2/TRBV6-3|TRBJ2-5
CASGTSLETQYF
>TRBV7-3|TRBJ2-1
CASSLGAGGFSDNEQFF
>TRBV7-2|TRBJ1-3
CASSYSSGTGGNTIYF
>TRBV5-6|TRBJ1-5
CASSFGTWGFLGNQPQHF
>TRBV15|TRBJ1-1
CATSRNGQGTEAFF
>TRBV20-1|TRBJ2-1
CSARSRGRDNEQFF
>TRBV28|TRBJ1-6
CASSSQSYNSPLHF
>TRBV20-1|TRBJ1-2
CSARDWGNGYTF
>TRBV4-2|TRBJ2-3
CASSQDGGTSTDTQYF
>TRBV20-1|TRBJ2-2
CSARTSGRALTGELFF
>TRBV7-8|TRBJ1-5
CASSLEAGNQGNQPQHF
>TRBV5-1|TRBJ2-3
CASSLALREDTQYF
>TRBV7-8|TRBJ2-7
CASSLAGGAEQYF
>TRBV29-1|TRBJ1-4
CSVVSGNEKLFF
>TRBV5-5|TRBJ1-5
CASSAFLGGGNQPQHF
>TRBV5-5|TRBJ1-6
CASSPIRTGGAGSPLHF
>TRBV30|TRBJ1-1
CAWSLGQGLYAFF
>TRBV20-1|TRBJ2-5
CSARPVKGETQYF
>TRBV3-1|TRBJ2-7
CASSQGGDIVFGEQYF
>TRBV28|TRBJ1-2
CASSSVYWTGTGGYGYTF
>TRBV3-1|TRBJ2-5
CASSRARGVQETQYF
>TRBV12-3/TRBV12-4|TRBJ1-2
CASSLSGGRGVDGYTF
>TRBV7-2|TRBJ2-2
CASSRDFNTGELFF
>TRBV20-1|TRBJ2-7
CSATGAYEQYF
>TRBV18|TRBJ1-1
CASSPFQGKDTEAFF
>TRBV6-2/TRBV6-3|TRBJ2-1
CASSRRGENEQFF
>TRBV7-2|TRBJ2-3
CASSPHRAGDTDTQYF
>TRBV29-1|TRBJ2-2
CSVEGAGYTGELFF
>TRBV7-2|TRBJ2-7
CASSLVGTDSIYEQYF
>TRBV7-3|TRBJ2-7
CASSPDRGGEQYF
>TRBV7-2|TRBJ1-6
CASSQGVRSPLHF